Following are 3 T cell receptor beta chains from one sample sequenced in a study of T-cell reconstitution after alpha-beta-depleted transplantation in children (dated by TCRdb to the mid-2010s). Libraries were built with PCR. These reads were obtained on an Illumina HiSeq 2500. TCR library preparation used molecular barcoding, with unique molecular identifiers applied to normalize quantification of the TCRbeta repertoire. TCRdb applied fastp at Q25 and MiXCR to the public reads, then kept only in-frame beta chains. Entries that share a CDR3 protein sequence are merged under the most common genes and DNA. The sample profile shows about 610,000 distinct CDR3 sequences; 8% to 11% of them were found once. The ten largest account for about 4% of the sample. The source was PBMCs from the stem cell graft donor, collected from the stem cell graft. These TCRs come from a human donor who donated a stem cell graft to a child with acute myeloid leukemia.

This clonotype was counted ten times or more. The chain couples TRBV15 to TRBJ2-7; no clear D. The V end lost 3 bases, the J end lost 1 base, and 7 bases lay between the germline ends. CDR1 and CDR2 (germline): LNHNV, YYDKDF (reference sequence). The CDR3 runs 13 residues. The CDR3, as DNA: TGTGCCACCAGCAGCTCTAGGTCCTACGAGCAGTACTTC. Translation gives CATSSSRSYEQYF.

This clonotype was counted between two and nine times. The V gene is TRBV6-2 or TRBV6-3, the J gene TRBJ1-5, with TRBD1 as a possible D gene (5 bases). V was pared by 8 bases and J by 3 bases, with 14 bases between. The germline CDR1 and CDR2 sequences are MNHEY and SVGEGT. The CDR3 consists of 14 residues. The CDR3 here is CASATGGSNQPQHF. CDR3 DNA sequence: TGTGCCAGCGCCACGGGGGGATCCAATCAGCCCCAGCATTTT.

Only a few counts were recorded for this clonotype. V is TRBV6-1 and J is TRBJ2-2, with TRBD1 as a possible D gene (6 bases). The ends were cut back, 6 bases at V and 2 bases at J, with 7 bases in the middle. The germline CDR1 and CDR2 sequences are MNHNS and SASEGT. CDR3 size: 13 residues. The CDR3 spells CASRDSNTGELFF. DNA of the CDR3: TGTGCCAGCAGGGACAGCAACACCGGGGAGCTGTTTTTT.